The 23 T cell receptor beta chains below come from one sample, sequenced in a study of Tregs in tolerant kidney transplant recipients. Clones were sequenced by immunoSEQ multiplex PCR, and TCRdb holds only the in-frame ones, with some missing. The sample gives some 240,000 clones, roughly 80% of which show up once; 0.55% to 0.65% is in the top ten. Sequences were obtained from CD4+ T cells from blood. These receptors were taken from a human donor in good health.

V and J are TRBV28 and TRBJ2-2; TRBD1 is a possible D gene (6 bases). The CDR3 consists of 14 residues. Trimming removed 2 bases from V and 7 bases from J, with 11 bases in between. CDR1 and CDR2 from the germline V gene are MDHEN and SYDVKM. This chain's CDR3 is CASSLLGAGGELFF. The CDR3 DNA reads as TGTGCCAGCAGTTTACTGGGGGCTGGCGGGGAGCTGTTTTTT.

The chain employs TRBV5-1 and TRBJ2-7; 9 nucleotides align to TRBD1. Germline loops: CDR1 SGHRS, CDR2 YFSETQ. The CDR3 consists of 15 residues. J gave up 0 bases and V 4 bases, and 5 bases lay outside the gene matches. The CDR3 sequence: CASSVTGGYSYEQYF. For the CDR3, the DNA is TGCGCCAGCAGCGTTACAGGGGGCTACTCCTACGAGCAGTACTTC.

J is TRBJ2-5 and V is TRBV9; 11 positions match TRBD2. V lost 4 bases to trimming and J lost 0 bases; unmatched junction nucleotides: 5. Looked up from germline, CDR1 is SGDLS and CDR2 is YYNGEE. The CDR3 is made up of 16 amino acids. CDR3 sequence: CASSPTSGGNQETQYF. CDR3 nucleotides: TGTGCCAGCAGCCCAACTAGCGGGGGAAACCAAGAGACCCAGTACTTC.

V usage is TRBV5-1 and J usage is TRBJ1-3; D call uncertain. With 4 bases removed from V and 0 bases from J, the gap between germline ends came to 17 bases. The CDR3 runs to 17 residues. In germline, CDR1 is SGHRS, CDR2 YFSETQ. The CDR3: CASSPQTWASSGNTIYF. In DNA form, the CDR3 reads TGCGCCAGCAGCCCCCAAACGTGGGCGTCCTCTGGAAACACCATATATTTT.

This clone came up once. The chain carries TRBV11-2 and TRBJ2-6, with 8 bases matching TRBD2. Germline-derived CDR1 and CDR2 are SGHAT and FQNNGV. Unmatched junction bases numbered 2, after V lost 5 bases and J lost 2 bases. This CDR3 spans 15 amino acids. In nucleotides, the CDR3 is TGTGCCAGCAGCCTCGGGGGGGCTGGGGCCAACGTCCTGACTTTC. It is translated as CASSLGGAGANVLTF.

The V call is TRBV19, the J call TRBJ2-2, with unresolved D. The CDR3 contains 16 residues. V dropped 5 bases and J dropped 1 base, with 14 bases sitting between them. CDR1 is LNHDA and CDR2 is SQIVND in the germline V gene (reference sequence). DNA of the CDR3: TGTGCCAGTAGTCCCAACTTTAATCGGAACACCGGGGAGCTGTTTTTT. Its translation is CASSPNFNRNTGELFF.

The chain joins TRBV20-1 to TRBJ2-5; 7 positions match TRBD1. Looked up from germline, CDR1 is DFQATT and CDR2 is SNEGSKA (reference sequence). The ends lost 6 bases at V and 7 bases at J; junction bases unmatched: 5. CDR3 length equals 11 residues. CDR3 DNA sequence: TGCAGTGCCCCGGACAGGACGACCCAGTACTTC. This gives the protein CSAPDRTTQYF.

V usage is TRBV27 and J usage is TRBJ2-1; D gene unclear. Germline CDR1 MNHEY, CDR2 SMNVEV (reference sequence). The CDR3 loop spans 16 amino acids. Trimming pared 5 bases from V and 2 bases from J, leaving 16 bases between. The CDR3 spells CASSLTRSATYNEQFF. CDR3 DNA sequence: TGTGCCAGCAGTCTCACCCGCAGCGCCACCTACAATGAGCAGTTCTTC.

The chain links TRBV4-1 to TRBJ2-3, with D perhaps given as TRBD1 or TRBD2 (5 bases each). Germline-derived CDR1 and CDR2 are MGHRA and YSYEKL. The CDR3 has 16 residues. Trimming removed 9 bases at V and 2 bases at J, with 21 bases between. The CDR3 is CASTTGQGPNTDTQYF. The CDR3, as DNA: TGCGCCAGTACTACCGGCCAGGGACCAAACACAGATACGCAGTATTTT.

The J gene is TRBJ1-5, the V gene TRBV6-1, with D maybe TRBD1 (6 bases). V was pared by 4 bases and J by 0 bases, with 16 bases between. CDR1 and CDR2 (germline): MNHNS, SASEGT. This CDR3 comprises 17 residues. The CDR3 spells CASSGDGQRYSNQPQHF. CDR3 DNA sequence: TGTGCCAGCAGTGGAGACGGACAGAGATATAGCAATCAGCCCCAGCATTTT.

V and J are TRBV2 and TRBJ2-1; the D is unclear. The germline V gene encodes CDR1 SNHLY and CDR2 FYNNEI. Trimming removed 3 bases at V and 9 bases at J, with 9 bases between. CDR3 length: 12 residues. The CDR3 loop reads CASSEVAGEQFF. The CDR3 coding sequence is TGTGCCAGCAGTGAGGTAGCCGGTGAGCAGTTCTTC.

The chain carries TRBV7-2 and TRBJ1-4; weak D call: TRBD1 (5 bases). The V end was cut by 5 bases, the J end by 4 bases, with 17 bases between. Germline CDR1 and CDR2: SGHTA and FQGNSA. The CDR3 contains 16 residues. For the CDR3, the DNA is TGTGCCAGCAGCCTGACCCTTGGGGGAGGTAATGAAAAACTGTTTTTT. This sequence encodes CASSLTLGGGNEKLFF.

The sample holds one count of this clone. The genes are TRBV25-1 and TRBJ2-1; 10 bases are a match to TRBD1. V was clipped by 1 base and J by 5 bases; unmatched bases: 5. The CDR3 is made up of 16 amino acids. The germline V gene has CDR1 MGHDK and CDR2 SYGVNS. CDR3 in DNA: TGTGCCAGCAGTGAATTGGGACAGGGGAGGAACAATGAGCAGTTCTTC. Translated, it gives CASSELGQGRNNEQFF. Full variable domain (outside the CDR3, taken from reference TRBV25-1 and TRBJ2-1): EADIYQTPRYLVIGTGKKITLECSQTMGHDKMYWYQQDPGMELHLIHYSYGVNSTEKGDLSSESTVSRIRTEHFPLTLESARPSHTSQYLCASSELGQGRNNEQFFGPGTRLTVL.

This clone was picked up a small number of times. The chain has TRBV11-2 and TRBJ2-5; D may be TRBD2 (5 bases). The ends were cut back, 3 bases at V and 5 bases at J, with 10 bases in the middle. Germline lookup yields CDR1 SGHAT and CDR2 FQNNGV. This CDR3 has 13 residues. CDR3: CASSFGVMETQYF. The CDR3 coding sequence is TGTGCCAGCAGCTTCGGGGTAATGGAGACCCAGTACTTC.

The chain links TRBV11-2 to TRBJ2-3; unclear D gene. This CDR3 is 12 amino acids long. The V end was cut by 7 bases, the J end by 4 bases, with 9 bases between. Looked up from germline, CDR1 is SGHAT and CDR2 is FQNNGV. The CDR3 loop reads CASKTGADTQYF. CDR3 bases: TGTGCCAGCAAAACGGGCGCAGATACGCAGTATTTT.

The chain uses TRBV5-4 and TRBJ1-3, with D maybe TRBD1 (6 bases). Trimming pared 1 base from V and 0 bases from J, leaving 11 bases between. The CDR3 contains 16 residues. The V gene's germline CDR1 is SGHNT and CDR2 YYREEE (reference sequence). CDR3: CASSLKGHNSGNTIYF. CDR3 nucleotide sequence: TGTGCCAGCAGCTTGAAGGGACATAACTCTGGAAACACCATATATTTT.

This chain links TRBV7-9 with TRBJ2-5; 7 nucleotides line up with TRBD1. Per germline, CDR1 SEHNR and CDR2 FQNEAQ (reference sequence). This CDR3 region has 17 residues. Unmatched junction bases numbered 15, after V lost 8 bases and J lost 0 bases. CDR3 region: CASCSTGLTGHQETQYF. In DNA form, the CDR3 reads TGTGCCAGCTGCTCTACTGGCTTGACAGGGCACCAAGAGACCCAGTACTTC.

The chain recombines TRBV6-5 with TRBJ1-1, with D maybe TRBD1 (5 bases). Germline-derived CDR1 and CDR2 are MNHEY and SVGAGI. This CDR3 spans 14 amino acids. Trimming cost V 6 bases and J 0 bases, with 11 bases left between them. The DNA for the CDR3 is TGTGCCAGCAGGGAGGACACGGTGAACACTGAAGCTTTCTTT. Amino acids: CASREDTVNTEAFF.

This clone is a singleton in its sample. The V gene is TRBV6-1, the J gene TRBJ2-5; 15 bases agree with TRBD2. The trim removed 4 bases at V and 4 bases at J, leaving 4 bases unmatched. There are 16 residues in the CDR3. The germline V gene has CDR1 MNHNS and CDR2 SASEGT. In DNA form, the CDR3 reads TGTGCCAGCAGTGCCGGGACTAGCGGGAGGCGAGAGACCCAGTACTTC. As protein: CASSAGTSGRRETQYF.

The rearrangement links TRBV5-5 to TRBJ2-1; TRBD2 matches 8 bases. The CDR3 runs 15 residues. J lost 7 bases, V lost 4 bases, and 10 bases had no gene match. Germline assignment: CDR1 SGHKS and CDR2 YYEKEE (reference sequence). CDR3 region: CASSPWSSGVNEQFF. The CDR3 nucleotides are TGTGCCAGCAGCCCCTGGAGTAGCGGGGTGAATGAGCAGTTCTTC.

The chain has TRBV7-9 and TRBJ1-2; no definite D call. The V gene lost 2 bases and the J gene lost 2 bases, with 6 bases spanning the gap. Looked up from germline, CDR1 is SEHNR and CDR2 is FQNEAQ (reference sequence). The CDR3 length is 13 residues. The DNA of the CDR3 is TGTGCCAGCAGCTTACAGGAAAACTATGGCTACACCTTC. Translation gives CASSLQENYGYTF.

The chain carries TRBV7-6 and TRBJ2-5; 11 bases match TRBD2. This CDR3 contains 16 residues. Germline lookup yields CDR1 SGHVS and CDR2 FNYEAQ. Trimming took 3 bases from V and 1 from J; bases not matched to a gene: 4. The CDR3 sequence is CASSFAGTSGQETQYF. In DNA, the CDR3 is TGTGCCAGCAGCTTTGCCGGGACTAGCGGCCAAGAGACCCAGTACTTC.

The V gene is TRBV5-1, the J gene TRBJ1-1; 7 positions match TRBD1. The CDR3 is 15 residues long. Losses at the gene ends were 3 bases for V and 1 base for J; bases not matched to a gene: 6. CDR1 and CDR2 from the germline V gene are SGHRS and YFSETQ. CDR3 protein: CASSSGQAWNTEAFF. CDR3 DNA sequence: TGCGCCAGCAGCTCTGGACAGGCGTGGAACACTGAAGCTTTCTTT.